This T cell receptor beta chain emerged from a study of CD8+ T cells in alopecia areata. Study-level information: Those treated were given oral tofacitinib at 5 to 10 mg twice daily.

Isolated RNA was reverse transcribed into cDNA used as the sequencing template. Clones were read by immunoSEQ multiplex PCR, and TCRdb kept only the in-frame ones, dropping some. The sample has under 250,000 clones, around three fifths seen once. General study results and limits: Patients displayed less clarity in TCR sharing than mice, a finding possibly related to HLA.

V shed 3 bases, J shed 8 bases, and the junction held 8 bases outside the gene matches. CDR1 and CDR2 from the germline V gene are KGHSH and LQKENI. CDR3 length equals 14 residues. Note on this clone: What it recognizes is unknown.

The receptor was isolated from a human donor with alopecia areata. The chain joins TRBV18 to TRBJ2-7, with 9 positions matching TRBD1. Sample: CD4+ T cells sorted from blood, taken at week 0. The CDR3 coding sequence is TGTGCCAGCTCACCCCGACAGGGGGACGGGAAGCAGTACTTC. Residues: CASSPRQGDGKQYF.